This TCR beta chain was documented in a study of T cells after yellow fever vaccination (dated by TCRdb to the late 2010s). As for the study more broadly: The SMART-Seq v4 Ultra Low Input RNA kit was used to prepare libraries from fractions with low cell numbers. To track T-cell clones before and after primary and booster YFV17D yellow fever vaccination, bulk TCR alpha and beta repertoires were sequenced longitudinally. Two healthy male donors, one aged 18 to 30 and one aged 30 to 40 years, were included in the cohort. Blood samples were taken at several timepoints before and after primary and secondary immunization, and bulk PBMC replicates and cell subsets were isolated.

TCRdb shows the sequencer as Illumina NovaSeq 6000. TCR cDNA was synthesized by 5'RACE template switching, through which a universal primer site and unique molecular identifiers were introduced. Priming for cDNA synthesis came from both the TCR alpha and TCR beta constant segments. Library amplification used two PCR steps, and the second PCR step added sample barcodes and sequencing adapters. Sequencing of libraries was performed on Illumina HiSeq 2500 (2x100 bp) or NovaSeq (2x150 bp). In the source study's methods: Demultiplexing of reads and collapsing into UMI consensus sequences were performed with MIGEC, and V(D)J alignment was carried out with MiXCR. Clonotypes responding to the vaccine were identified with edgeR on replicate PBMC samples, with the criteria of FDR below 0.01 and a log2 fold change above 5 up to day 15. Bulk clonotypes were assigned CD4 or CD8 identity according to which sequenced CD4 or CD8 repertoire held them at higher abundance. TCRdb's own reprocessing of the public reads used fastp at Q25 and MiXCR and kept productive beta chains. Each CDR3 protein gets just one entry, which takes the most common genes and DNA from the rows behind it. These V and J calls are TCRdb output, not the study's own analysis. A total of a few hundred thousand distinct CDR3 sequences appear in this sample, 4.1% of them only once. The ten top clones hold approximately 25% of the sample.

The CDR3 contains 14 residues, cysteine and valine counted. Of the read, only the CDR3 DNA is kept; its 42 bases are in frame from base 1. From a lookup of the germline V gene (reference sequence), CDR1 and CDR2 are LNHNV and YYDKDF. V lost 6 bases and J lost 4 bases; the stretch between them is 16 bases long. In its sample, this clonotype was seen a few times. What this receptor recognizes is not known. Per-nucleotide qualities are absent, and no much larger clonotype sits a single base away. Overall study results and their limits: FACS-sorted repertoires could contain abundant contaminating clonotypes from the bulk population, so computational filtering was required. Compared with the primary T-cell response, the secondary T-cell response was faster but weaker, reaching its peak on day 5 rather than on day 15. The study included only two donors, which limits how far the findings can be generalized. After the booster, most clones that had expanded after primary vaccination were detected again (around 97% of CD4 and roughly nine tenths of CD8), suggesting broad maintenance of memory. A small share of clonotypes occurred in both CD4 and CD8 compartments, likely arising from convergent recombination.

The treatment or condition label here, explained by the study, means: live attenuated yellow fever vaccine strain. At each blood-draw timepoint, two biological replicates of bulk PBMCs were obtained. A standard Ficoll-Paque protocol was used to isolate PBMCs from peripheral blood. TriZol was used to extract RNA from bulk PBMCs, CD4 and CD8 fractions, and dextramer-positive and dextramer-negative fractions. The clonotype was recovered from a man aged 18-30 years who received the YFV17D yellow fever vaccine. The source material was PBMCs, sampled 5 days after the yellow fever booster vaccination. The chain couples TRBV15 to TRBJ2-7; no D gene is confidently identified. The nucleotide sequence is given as TGTGCCACCAGTCCAGAGAGATCAAGATACGAGCAGTACGTC. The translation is CATSPERSRYEQYV.